This T cell receptor beta chain originates from a study of response to subunit inactivated influenza vaccine. TCRdb re-called the RT-PCR reads with MiXCR, one entry per CDR3 protein. The sample lists about 540,000 distinct CDR3 sequences, around 21% occurring once. V was clipped by 6 bases and J by 9 bases; unmatched bases: 12. Germline assignment: CDR1 LNHNV and CDR2 YYDKDF (reference sequence). CDR3 length: 17 amino acids. This clonotype has more than one count but fewer than ten. The same specimen was also included in a second study, on T cells expressing NK-cell markers. That study adds: Scientists made TCR beta cDNA using 5'RACE template switching with UMIs.

This receptor was taken from a man aged 50 to 59 who received an inactivated influenza vaccine. The chain carries TRBV15 and TRBJ2-1; TRBD2 matches at 15 bases. Specimen: CD4+ T cells sorted from PBMCs, collected roughly 12 days after vaccination. This CDR3 reads CATSGWTSGRESGEQFF. CDR3 DNA sequence: TGTGCCACCAGTGGGTGGACTAGCGGGAGGGAGTCCGGTGAGCAGTTCTTC.